This record concerns one TCR beta chain sequence. Germline V CDR1 and CDR2: MNHEY, SVGAGI. Trimming left V 6 bases short and J 4 bases short, with 11 bases between. The CDR3 totals 13 residues. These data belong to a study of shared clonotypes between healthy human individuals. Replicate sorted-subset PCRs were loaded with 150 to 200 ng DNA, 29,000 or so T cell genomes. The repertoire was sequenced with immunoSEQ multiplex PCR; TCRdb's copy has only in-frame clones and lacks some. The repertoire consists of about 2.4 million clones, with 85% to 95% occurring once and the leading ten covering roughly 0.15%.

Sequenced material: naive CD4+ T cells sorted from blood. Subset indicated: CD45RA+ positively selected. The receptor's source is a young man in good health. This sequence joins TRBV6-5 and TRBJ2-3; no reliable D call. CDR3 bases: TGTGCCAGCAGCCGGAACACTGCAGATACGCAGTATTTT. Residues: CASSRNTADTQYF.